These 22 T cell receptor beta chains were all obtained from the same sample, sequenced in a study of shared clonotypes between healthy human individuals. Only in-frame clones appear in the TCRdb table, and some are missing; sequencing was by immunoSEQ multiplex PCR. Of approximately 1,500,000 clones in the sample, approximately 97% were seen once. The sample was naive CD4+ T cells sorted from blood. Subset given: CD45RA+ positively selected. All receptors come from a man aged 30 to 39 in good health.

The rearrangement joins TRBV20-1 to TRBJ1-5, with D perhaps TRBD1 (6 bases). Trimming cost V 5 bases and J 12 bases, with 14 bases left between them. From germline, CDR1 is DFQATT and CDR2 SNEGSKA (reference sequence). There are 11 residues in the CDR3. The chain's CDR3 is CSARNQGRQHF. CDR3 sequence (DNA): TGCAGTGCTCGAAACCAGGGGCGCCAGCATTTT.

J is TRBJ2-5 and V is TRBV7-9, with D maybe TRBD2 (5 bases). The length of the CDR3 is 16 residues. Trimming shortened V by 5 bases and J by 3 bases, and 19 bases separated the two germline ends. Germline CDR1 reads SEHNR; CDR2 reads FQNEAQ (reference sequence). CDR3 DNA: TGTGCCAGCAGCCTTTGGGATACCCGGGAAAAAGAGACCCAGTACTTC. Its protein product is CASSLWDTREKETQYF. The complete variable domain, with remaining parts taken from reference TRBV7-9 and TRBJ2-5, reads DTGVSQNPRHKITKRGQNVTFRCDPISEHNRLYWYRQTLGQGPEFLTYFQNEAQLEKSRLLSDRFSAERPKGSFSTLEIQRTEQGDSAMYLCASSLWDTREKETQYFGPGTRLLVL.

Of note for this clone: This CDR3 is also generated by other DNA sequences in the sample. The chain recombines TRBV10-1 with TRBJ2-1; D is ambiguous. CDR3 length equals 12 residues. With 3 bases removed from V and 1 base from J, the gap between germline ends came to 1 base. Germline CDR1 WNHNN, CDR2 SYGVQD (reference sequence). CDR3 nucleotide sequence: TGCGCCAGCAGTGATTCCTACAATGAGCAGTTCTTC. Its translation: CASSDSYNEQFF.

The CDR3 nucleotides read TGTGCCAGCAGCTTTACACCAGGGGGCACTGAAGCTTTCTTT. Amino acids: CASSFTPGGTEAFF. This rearrangement joins TRBV7-2 to TRBJ1-1, with 7 bases matching TRBD1. Trimming took 3 bases from V and 4 from J; bases not matched to a gene: 5. The CDR3 totals 14 residues. Germline CDR1 is SGHTA and CDR2 is FQGNSA. The whole variable domain, filled in from reference TRBV7-2 and TRBJ1-1, reads GAGVSQSPSNKVTEKGKDVELRCDPISGHTALYWYRQSLGQGLEFLIYFQGNSAPDKSGLPSDRFSAERTGGSVSTLTIQRTQQEDSAVYLCASSFTPGGTEAFFGQGTRLTVV.

The J gene is TRBJ1-2, the V gene TRBV30, with D hard to call. The CDR3 contains 15 residues. Trimming cost V 5 bases and J 0 bases, with 16 bases left between them. CDR1 is GTSNPN and CDR2 is SVGIG in the germline V gene (reference sequence). The CDR3 coding sequence is TGTGCCTGGGGTCCTCTCTTGGCTCCTAACTATGGCTACACCTTC. This sequence encodes CAWGPLLAPNYGYTF.

V and J are TRBV18 and TRBJ2-1, with 15 bases matching TRBD2. CDR3 size: 19 residues. J lost 2 bases, V lost 6 bases, and 11 bases had no gene match. CDR1 is KGHSH, CDR2 LQKENI, per germline. The CDR3 is CASSLGLAGGRGTYNEQFF. As DNA, the CDR3 is TGTGCCAGCTCCTTGGGACTAGCGGGGGGTCGAGGAACCTACAATGAGCAGTTCTTC.

This clone was detected once. The chain joins TRBV28 to TRBJ2-1, with D perhaps matching TRBD1 (9 bases). CDR1 and CDR2 from the germline V gene are MDHEN and SYDVKM. The CDR3 has 15 residues. The ends were cut back, 8 bases at V and 2 bases at J, with 16 bases in the middle. CDR3 loop: CASRGGQGTYNEQFF. DNA of the CDR3: TGTGCCAGCCGGGGGGGACAGGGTACCTACAATGAGCAGTTCTTC.

The chain employs TRBV5-6 and TRBJ2-5; D remains unclear. CDR3 length: 17 amino acids. The germline V gene has CDR1 SGHDT and CDR2 YYEEEE. Trimming stripped 0 bases from V and 1 base from J, with 16 bases between. In DNA, the CDR3 is TGTGCCAGCAGCTTGGCCCAACTTAGGACGCCCCAAGAGACCCAGTACTTC. Translation gives CASSLAQLRTPQETQYF.

The chain carries TRBV28 and TRBJ1-2; the D gene is possibly TRBD1 (5 bases). CDR1 and CDR2 (germline): MDHEN, SYDVKM. V was clipped by 4 bases and J by 5 bases, with 20 bases between them. This CDR3 region has 16 residues. CDR3 in DNA: TGTGCCAGCAGTTGGGGCCGAGGGGCCAAATGGTATGGCTACACCTTC. Protein: CASSWGRGAKWYGYTF.

The V and J genes are TRBV5-5 and TRBJ2-5, with 11 bases matching TRBD1. V dropped 4 bases and J dropped 5; count of bases not matched to a gene: 7. Germline V gives CDR1 SGHKS, CDR2 YYEKEE (reference sequence). The length of the CDR3 is 15 residues. The CDR3 protein is CASSTPGQGGETQYF. CDR3 coding DNA: TGTGCCAGCAGCACCCCGGGACAGGGGGGGGAGACCCAGTACTTC.

The CDR3: CASSSTGFYNEQFF. CDR3 nucleotide sequence: TGTGCCAGCTCCTCCACCGGCTTTTACAATGAGCAGTTCTTC. V gene TRBV18 combines with J gene TRBJ2-1; no clear D. Trimming pared 6 bases from V and 4 bases from J, leaving 13 bases between. CDR3 length equals 14 residues. Germline V gene lookup returns CDR1 KGHSH and CDR2 LQKENI.

A note on this clone: The sample contains more than one DNA sequence encoding this CDR3. CDR3 in DNA: TGCAGTGCTAGAGATCGGGGTGGCTACACCTTC. This encodes CSARDRGGYTF. The chain combines TRBV20-1 with TRBJ1-2; D gene uncertain. CDR3 length: 11 amino acids. The ends were cut back, 0 bases at V and 7 bases at J, with 6 bases in the middle. The germline CDR1 and CDR2 sequences are DFQATT and SNEGSKA (reference sequence).

The chain is built from TRBV25-1 and TRBJ1-2, with D possibly matching TRBD1 (5 bases). The CDR3 sequence is 14 residues long. V was shortened by 5 bases and J by 2 bases, with 12 bases between the two germline ends. Germline assignment: CDR1 MGHDK and CDR2 SYGVNS. CDR3: CASSLQGGNYGYTF. The CDR3 coding sequence is TGTGCCAGCAGTCTTCAGGGTGGAAACTATGGCTACACCTTC.

The chain has TRBV27 and TRBJ2-5, with TRBD2 identical over 7 bases. Germline CDR1 MNHEY, CDR2 SMNVEV (reference sequence). The CDR3 runs 17 residues. The V gene end was trimmed by 2 bases and the J gene end by 0 bases; junction bases not matched to a gene: 9. The CDR3 is CASSLRSTSSHQETQYF. The CDR3 DNA reads TGTGCCAGCAGTTTAAGGTCGACTAGCAGCCACCAAGAGACCCAGTACTTC.

This rearrangement joins TRBV9 to TRBJ2-2; D unresolved. Germline CDR1 SGDLS, CDR2 YYNGEE. The CDR3 is made up of 13 amino acids. V lost 4 bases and J lost 4, with 8 bases in between. CDR3 bases: TGTGCCAGCAGCCCCCAAACCACCGGGGAGCTGTTTTTT. Translated, it gives CASSPQTTGELFF.

The chain has TRBV9 and TRBJ2-7; unclear D gene. Germline loops: CDR1 SGDLS, CDR2 YYNGEE. Between the trimmed V and J ends, which lost 3 bases and 0 bases, there was a span of 10 bases. This CDR3 contains 14 residues. The CDR3 region is CASSEDGSSYEQYF. CDR3 nucleotide sequence: TGTGCCAGCAGCGAGGACGGTAGCTCCTACGAGCAGTACTTC.

This clone showed up just once. The chain's CDR3 is CASSSPLRTVEQYF. The DNA for the CDR3 is TGTGCCAGCAGTTCCCCACTACGGACTGTCGAGCAGTACTTC. The chain is built from TRBV27 and TRBJ2-7, with TRBD2 as a possible D gene (5 bases). V lost 4 bases, J lost 6 bases, and 16 bases lay in between. Germline loops: CDR1 MNHEY, CDR2 SMNVEV (reference sequence). This CDR3 has 14 residues.

The rearrangement uses TRBV5-1 and TRBJ1-1; no definite D call. In germline, CDR1 is SGHRS, CDR2 YFSETQ. CDR3 length: 13 residues. Trimming pared 0 bases from V and 3 bases from J, leaving 6 bases between. The CDR3 loop reads CASSLVSDTEAFF. The DNA of the CDR3 is TGCGCCAGCAGCTTGGTGAGCGACACTGAAGCTTTCTTT.

The rearrangement joins TRBV11-1 to TRBJ2-1, with D possibly TRBD2 on 5 matching bases. From germline, CDR1 is SGHAT and CDR2 FQDESV (reference sequence). The CDR3 extends over 17 amino acids. The germline V and J ends were trimmed by 5 bases and 1 base, with 18 bases remaining between them. The CDR3 nucleotides read TGTGCCAGCAGCCCTGACCTTTTAGCGTCATCCTACAATGAGCAGTTCTTC. Residues: CASSPDLLASSYNEQFF.

The chain joins TRBV2 to TRBJ1-5; the D is unclear. Looked up from germline, CDR1 is SNHLY and CDR2 is FYNNEI. Deletions cut 2 bases from V and 9 bases from J, with 8 bases between. CDR3 length: 12 amino acids. CDR3 region: CASSEPPLPQHF. The CDR3 DNA reads as TGTGCCAGCAGTGAACCCCCCCTGCCCCAGCATTTT.

The CDR3 DNA follows: TGTGCCAGCAGTTTAGTTCCTACCTACAATGAGCAGTTCTTC. As protein: CASSLVPTYNEQFF. The chain links TRBV28 to TRBJ2-1; D is unresolved. V was shortened by 2 bases and J by 2 bases, with 7 bases between the two germline ends. The CDR3 sequence is 14 residues long. CDR1 MDHEN and CDR2 SYDVKM come from the germline V gene.

This chain links TRBV7-9 with TRBJ2-5; D not certain. Germline CDR1 and CDR2: SEHNR and FQNEAQ (reference sequence). The CDR3 spans 13 residues. V lost 1 base to trimming and J lost 2 bases, with 5 bases between them. The CDR3 region is CASSLGVQETQYF. For the CDR3, the DNA is TGTGCCAGCAGCTTAGGAGTTCAAGAGACCCAGTACTTC.